This T cell receptor (beta chain) was profiled in a study of cytomegalovirus exposure and HLA in healthy donors. Notes on the study in general: With further analysis later on, most CMV-associated TCR beta chains appeared HLA-restricted. In a later analysis, HLA-associated TCR beta chains were more clonally expanded than equally common others. Only CMV serostatus was available as immune exposure information. Researchers left out some V segments, among them TRBV6-2 and TRBV6-3, as indistinguishable.

Trimming removed 8 bases from V and 5 bases from J, with 20 bases in between. The CDR3 totals 15 residues. The germline gives CDR1 SNHLY, CDR2 FYNNEI. Regarding this clone: What it recognizes is unknown.

13 Jbeta primers and 60 Vbeta primers were used for the PCR. TCRdb's copy holds only in-frame clones and misses some; the assay was immunoSEQ multiplex PCR. The data show about 110,000 clones, about 80% seen once. The specimen was PBMCs. This receptor was taken from a woman aged 50 to 60 in good health and CMV-seropositive. The chain combines TRBV2 with TRBJ2-3; D may be TRBD1 (6 bases). Here the CDR3 reads CASGRLGHEGDTQYF. CDR3 nucleotides: TGTGCCAGCGGGCGGTTGGGACATGAAGGAGATACGCAGTATTTT.